The 28 T cell receptor beta chains reported below all come from one sample, sequenced in a study of cytomegalovirus exposure and HLA in healthy donors. The PCR had 60 Vbeta and 13 Jbeta primers. TCRdb's copy holds only in-frame clones and misses some; the assay was immunoSEQ multiplex PCR. The table shows some 160,000 clones, with 80% to 90% occurring only once. The sequenced material came from PBMCs. These receptors were taken from a woman aged 18-29 years in good health and CMV-seronegative.

The V call is TRBV10-3, the J call TRBJ1-2; 9 bases match TRBD1. V dropped 9 bases and J dropped 4; count of bases not matched to a gene: 6. This CDR3 is 13 amino acids long. Germline V lookup: CDR1 ENHRY, CDR2 SYGVKD. CDR3 DNA sequence: TGTGCCATACGGACAGGGGAGGCCTATGGCTACACCTTC. This sequence encodes CAIRTGEAYGYTF.

The V gene is TRBV2, the J gene TRBJ1-4; D is perhaps TRBD1 (6 bases). This CDR3 region has 15 residues. Trimming cost V 4 bases and J 0 bases, with 9 bases left between them. In germline, CDR1 is SNHLY, CDR2 FYNNEI. This CDR3 reads CASSVWTATNEKLFF. CDR3 nucleotide sequence: TGTGCCAGCAGTGTGTGGACAGCAACTAATGAAAAACTGTTTTTT.

The genes are TRBV30 and TRBJ1-3; no clear D gene. V was cut by 1 base and J by 0 bases, with 7 bases left in between. The germline V gene has CDR1 GTSNPN and CDR2 SVGIG (reference sequence). This CDR3 has 14 amino acids. DNA of the CDR3: TGTGCCTGGAGTGACGGACTCTCTGGAAACACCATATATTTT. This sequence encodes CAWSDGLSGNTIYF. Complete variable domain (other parts from reference TRBV30 and TRBJ1-3): SQTIHQWPATLVQPVGSPLSLECTVEGTSNPNLYWYRQAAGRGLQLLFYSVGIGQISSEVPQNLSASRPQDRQFILSSKKLLLSDSGFYLCAWSDGLSGNTIYFGEGSWLTVV.

This chain connects TRBV18 to TRBJ1-5, with 8 bases lining up with TRBD1. Germline CDR1 and CDR2: KGHSH and LQKENI. The CDR3 length is 14 residues. V gave up 5 bases and J gave up 3 bases; unmatched junction bases: 3. The chain's CDR3 is CASSTGGLNQPQHF. The CDR3 DNA follows: TGTGCCAGCTCAACAGGGGGTCTCAATCAGCCCCAGCATTTT.

The table lists this clone with a few counts. The chain uses TRBV28 and TRBJ2-1, with a tentative D call TRBD1 (5 bases). V was pared by 2 bases and J by 9 bases, with 8 bases between. Per the germline V gene, CDR1 is MDHEN and CDR2 is SYDVKM. This CDR3 is built from 12 residues. The CDR3 reads CASSLGRGEQFF. CDR3 in DNA: TGTGCCAGCAGTTTAGGTAGGGGTGAGCAGTTCTTC.

This chain connects TRBV4-2 to TRBJ2-1, with 10 bases lining up with TRBD2. Germline lookup yields CDR1 LGHNA and CDR2 YNFKEQ. The CDR3 contains 15 residues. After removal of 0 bases from V and 4 bases from J, the junction contained 0 bases not matched to a gene. The CDR3 here is CASSQELAGYNEQFF. The CDR3 region has the DNA TGTGCCAGCAGCCAAGAACTAGCGGGATACAATGAGCAGTTCTTC.

This clone has more than one count but fewer than ten. The chain uses TRBV5-4 and TRBJ1-4, with 11 bases that match TRBD1. After removal of 2 bases from V and 8 bases from J, the junction contained 5 bases not matched to a gene. The germline V gene encodes CDR1 SGHNT and CDR2 YYREEE (reference sequence). CDR3 length: 15 amino acids. The CDR3 DNA follows: TGTGCCAGCAGCTTCGGACAGGGGGCAGTAGAAAAACTGTTTTTT. Its protein product is CASSFGQGAVEKLFF.

This rearrangement joins TRBV2 to TRBJ1-1, with TRBD1 identical over 8 bases. This CDR3 region has 18 residues. The germline V gene has CDR1 SNHLY and CDR2 FYNNEI. J lost 10 bases, V lost 4 bases, and 23 bases had no gene match. CDR3 residues: CASSVGQGQEKWGEPAFF. The CDR3 DNA reads as TGTGCCAGCAGTGTAGGTCAGGGACAGGAGAAGTGGGGGGAGCCAGCTTTCTTT.

This clone was observed a single time. The V gene is TRBV11-2, the J gene TRBJ2-5, with a possible D match to TRBD1 (6 bases). Germline V gene data show CDR1 as SGHAT and CDR2 as FQNNGV. Trimming stripped 0 bases from V and 5 bases from J, with 13 bases between. The CDR3 runs 15 residues. CDR3 nucleotides: TGTGCCAGCAGCTTAGAAAGGGGGAAGTTGGAGACCCAGTACTTC. Translation gives CASSLERGKLETQYF.

The V call is TRBV7-2, the J call TRBJ1-2; 7 bases are shared with TRBD1. The J segment lost 8 bases and the V segment lost 5 bases, leaving 8 bases of the junction unmatched. CDR3 length equals 13 residues. CDR1 is SGHTA and CDR2 is FQGNSA in the germline V gene. The CDR3 DNA sequence: TGTGCCAGCAGCGCTCGACAGGGTGGGGGCTACACCTTC. Amino acid sequence: CASSARQGGGYTF.

The chain joins TRBV6-5 to TRBJ2-7; 9 bases match TRBD1. This CDR3 has 15 residues. CDR1 and CDR2 (germline): MNHEY, SVGAGI. The V segment lost 6 bases and the J segment 2 bases; nucleotides outside the gene matches: 8. As DNA, the CDR3 is TGTGCCAGCAGCCAGAGGGACAGGGACCCCTACGAGCAGTACTTC. Translation: CASSQRDRDPYEQYF.

The V call is TRBV2, the J call TRBJ2-1; no clear D. The CDR3 is 14 residues long. V was shortened by 3 bases and J by 2 bases, with 8 bases between the two germline ends. The germline V gene has CDR1 SNHLY and CDR2 FYNNEI. The CDR3: CASSEHRPYNEQFF. In DNA form, the CDR3 reads TGTGCCAGCAGTGAGCACAGACCCTACAATGAGCAGTTCTTC.

The CDR3 DNA reads TGTGCCAGTAACCCAGGGGAAACCTACGAGCAGTACTTC. Translating gives CASNPGETYEQYF. This chain joins TRBV19 and TRBJ2-5, with D possibly being TRBD1 (6 bases). The J call may be mistaken, given a closer DNA end match to TRBJ2-7. The CDR3 has 13 amino acids. Germline CDR1 LNHDA, CDR2 SQIVND (reference sequence).

V and J are TRBV27 and TRBJ1-5; TRBD1 might be the D (5 bases). From germline, CDR1 is MNHEY and CDR2 SMNVEV (reference sequence). V was pared by 6 bases and J by 3 bases, with 12 bases between. This CDR3 has 14 residues. For the CDR3, the DNA is TGTGCCAGCAGGCCGGGAGGGACCAATCAGCCCCAGCATTTT. Protein: CASRPGGTNQPQHF.

The chain links TRBV7-3 to TRBJ2-3; 11 bases match TRBD2. The CDR3 covers 16 residues. Losses at the gene ends were 5 bases for V and 0 bases for J; bases not matched to a gene: 4. CDR1 SGHTA and CDR2 FQGTGA come from the germline V gene. In DNA, the CDR3 is TGTGCCAGCAGCCCGGGGACTAGCGGTAGCACAGATACGCAGTATTTT. Protein: CASSPGTSGSTDTQYF.

V is TRBV30 and J is TRBJ1-2; perhaps TRBD1 as D (6 bases). Trimming removed 5 bases from V and 5 bases from J, with 15 bases in between. Germline values: CDR1 GTSNPN, CDR2 SVGIG (reference sequence). The CDR3 runs 13 residues. Here the CDR3 reads CAWEQGSGYGYTF. The CDR3, as DNA: TGTGCCTGGGAACAGGGTAGTGGGTATGGCTACACCTTC.

This chain connects TRBV28 to TRBJ2-7, with unresolved D. Trimming took 0 bases from V and 0 from J, leaving 18 bases between them. The CDR3 spans 18 residues. Looked up from germline, CDR1 is MDHEN and CDR2 is SYDVKM. CDR3 amino acids: CASSLWGDSGSFSYEQYF. Written as DNA, the CDR3 is TGTGCCAGCAGTTTATGGGGCGATTCTGGATCCTTCTCCTACGAGCAGTACTTC.

The V gene is TRBV6-5, the J gene TRBJ1-2; TRBD1 matches at 8 bases. Germline-derived CDR1 and CDR2 are MNHEY and SVGAGI. This CDR3 has 14 amino acids. After removal of 3 bases from V and 8 bases from J, the junction contained 8 bases not matched to a gene. This CDR3 is CASSYVTGVLGYTF. DNA for the CDR3: TGTGCCAGCAGTTATGTGACAGGGGTTTTAGGCTACACCTTC.

This chain connects TRBV9 to TRBJ2-1; possibly TRBD2 for D (5 bases). V was cut by 4 bases and J by 4 bases, with 18 bases left in between. Germline V gives CDR1 SGDLS, CDR2 YYNGEE. This CDR3 comprises 16 residues. The CDR3 protein is CASSPRPGSQYNEQFF. The CDR3 region has the DNA TGTGCCAGCAGCCCCCGACCGGGATCACAATACAATGAGCAGTTCTTC.

This clone was found once. V is TRBV19 and J is TRBJ1-5; 8 bases line up with TRBD1. Looked up from germline, CDR1 is LNHDA and CDR2 is SQIVND (reference sequence). The CDR3 has 18 amino acids. V trimming: 4 bases; J trimming: 5 bases; junction bases outside the gene matches: 16. Here the CDR3 reads CASSRSGGLGSRDQPQHF. The CDR3 DNA reads as TGTGCCAGTAGTAGATCAGGGGGCTTGGGTTCGAGGGATCAGCCCCAGCATTTT.

As DNA, the CDR3 is TGTGCCAGCAGCTTAGCCTCGGGAAGGAACACTGAAGCTTTCTTT. This gives the protein CASSLASGRNTEAFF. The chain is built from TRBV7-2 and TRBJ1-1; D remains ambiguous. Trimming cost V 0 bases and J 1 base, with 9 bases left between them. The germline V gene encodes CDR1 SGHTA and CDR2 FQGNSA. The length of the CDR3 is 15 residues. Full variable domain (remainder filled in from reference TRBV7-2 and TRBJ1-1): GAGVSQSPSNKVTEKGKDVELRCDPISGHTALYWYRQSLGQGLEFLIYFQGNSAPDKSGLPSDRFSAERTGGSVSTLTIQRTQQEDSAVYLCASSLASGRNTEAFFGQGTRLTVV.

By frequency in the sample, this clone is medium-sized. The chain uses TRBV6-4 and TRBJ2-1; TRBD2 agrees at 14 bases. Germline CDR1 and CDR2: MRHNA and SNTAGT. With 3 bases clipped from V and 6 bases from J, the junction kept 4 bases outside the gene matches. This CDR3 has 16 residues. The DNA of the CDR3 is TGTGCCAGCAGTGAGACCGGGACTAGCGGGAGCAATGAGCAGTTCTTC. It specifies CASSETGTSGSNEQFF.

This clone was seen a few times. The gene calls are TRBV6-1 and TRBJ2-7; the D gene is possibly TRBD2 (7 bases). The V end was cut by 0 bases, the J end by 5 bases, with 23 bases between. Germline V gene lookup returns CDR1 MNHNS and CDR2 SASEGT. The CDR3 runs to 18 residues. CDR3 loop: CASSEAHPRGGPKDEQYF. The CDR3 DNA reads TGTGCCAGCAGTGAAGCCCACCCTAGGGGGGGGCCGAAGGACGAGCAGTACTTC.

The chain links TRBV5-1 to TRBJ2-6; 10 bases agree with TRBD1. The CDR3 is 18 residues long. The germline V gene encodes CDR1 SGHRS and CDR2 YFSETQ. J gave up 4 bases and V 4 bases, and 11 bases lay outside the gene matches. This CDR3 is CASSLRQGAATGANVLTF. The DNA of the CDR3 is TGCGCCAGCAGCCTCCGACAGGGGGCGGCGACCGGGGCCAACGTCCTGACTTTC.

CDR3 nucleotides: TGTGCCAGCAGCTTTGGGCAGAGACAGGGAAAGGCCGGGGAGCTGTTTTTT. Encoded protein: CASSFGQRQGKAGELFF. This chain connects TRBV11-3 to TRBJ2-2; 7 positions agree with TRBD1. The germline gives CDR1 SGHNT, CDR2 YENEEA. With V trimmed by 3 bases and J by 6 bases, 13 bases remained unmatched. The CDR3 extends over 17 amino acids.

The chain is built from TRBV6-5 and TRBJ1-2; maybe TRBD1 (5 bases). Trimming removed 7 bases from V and 1 base from J, with 10 bases in between. Looked up from germline, CDR1 is MNHEY and CDR2 is SVGAGI. The CDR3 consists of 13 residues. DNA of the CDR3: TGTGCCAGCAAGAAGACAGTTAACTATGGCTACACCTTC. Its protein is CASKKTVNYGYTF.

The chain is built from TRBV2 and TRBJ2-3; a weak D match, TRBD2 (5 bases). V shed 7 bases and J shed 3 bases, with 5 bases lying between them. The germline V gene encodes CDR1 SNHLY and CDR2 FYNNEI. This CDR3 comprises 11 residues. CDR3 coding DNA: TGTGCCAGCAAGCGGACAGATACGCAGTATTTT. Its protein is CASKRTDTQYF.

The chain is built from TRBV19 and TRBJ1-5; 7 nucleotides line up with TRBD1. Germline V lookup: CDR1 LNHDA, CDR2 SQIVND (reference sequence). The CDR3 is made up of 16 amino acids. V shed 3 bases, J shed 0 bases, and the junction held 5 bases outside the gene matches. The DNA for the CDR3 is TGTGCCAGTAGTATCGGGACAGTATATAGCAATCAGCCCCAGCATTTT. Protein: CASSIGTVYSNQPQHF.